The clone carrying this T cell receptor beta chain showed up just once. The antigen remains undetermined. J lost 4 bases, V lost 2 bases, and 11 bases had no gene match. Germline-derived CDR1 and CDR2 are SGHNT and YYREEE (reference sequence). This CDR3 region has 17 residues. The data are from a study of cytomegalovirus exposure and HLA in healthy donors. The PCR was carried out with 60 Vbeta primers and 13 Jbeta primers. Authors' analysis steps: Later work found 80 million or so unique TCR beta chains, with about 10 million shared. Using immunoSEQ multiplex PCR, the repertoire was profiled, and TCRdb retains in-frame clones only, with some absent. The DNA gave D and trimming, while V, J and clone size come from that table. Of over 100,000 clones listed, less than 85% are singletons. Study results and caveats: The study reported that TCR beta sequences accurately predicted HLA-A and HLA-B alleles in most subjects.

The source material was PBMCs. This chain links TRBV5-4 with TRBJ1-2; 10 bases line up with TRBD1. This TCR came from a man aged 35 to 55 in good health and CMV-seronegative. The CDR3 DNA follows: TGTGCCAGCAGCTTCGAATCGGACAGGGGGATTACCTATGGCTACACCTTC. Protein product: CASSFESDRGITYGYTF.